This TCR beta chain comes out of a study of blood T cells in healthy people across ages (dated by TCRdb to about 2015). About the full investigation: Template switching captured roughly one uniquely barcoded TCR beta cDNA molecule per two T cells in model experiments. To track age-related changes in TCR beta repertoire diversity, the study relied on deep sequencing normalized with unique cDNA molecular identifiers. The donors were split into four age groups: young (average 16 years), middle-aged (roughly 40), aged (more than 55) and long-lived (over 75). Two additional independent replicas of 1 million unique cDNA reads from the same blood draw were analyzed for two donors (one aged 18 to 29 and one aged 80 or older).

The CDR3 holds 13 amino acids from the cysteine to the phenylalanine. CDR3 DNA is the only sequence kept; it has 39 bases, read in frame from the first base. Via the germline V gene (reference sequence), CDR1 is MNHEY and CDR2 SMNVEV. The library was built by means of 5' RACE. The sequencing machine was an Illumina HiSeq 2500. The second PCR ran for about 7 to 11 cycles and used a J-beta primer mix along with a sample-barcoded 5' primer. A template-switch 5' adaptor carrying 12 random nucleotides introduced a unique molecular identifier onto each TCR beta cDNA molecule. Each sample yielded at least 3 million CDR3-containing paired-end reads. All of the RNA was converted into first-strand cDNA using the Mint cDNA synthesis kit, with a TRBC-specific oligonucleotide serving as the primer. All cDNA was treated with uracil-DNA glycosylase and then went through a first 18-cycle PCR with the universal primers M1SS and BC2_uni_R. In the paper's pipeline: For normalization, 1 million high-quality reads, each with a distinct molecular identifier, were randomly selected from each sample. Reads with shared molecular identifiers were discarded instead of being binned into consensus sequences. MiTCR, set to a Q25 quality threshold and the strictest error-elimination algorithm, was used for CDR3 identification, clonotype clustering and error correction. Lower-bound total TCR beta diversity was estimated with a nonparametric unseen species model using Euler transformation. The public reads were reprocessed in TCRdb via fastp at Q25 and MiXCR, keeping in-frame beta chains. Rows are unified per CDR3 protein, each entry keeping the most common DNA and genes. In this record, the V and J calls reflect TCRdb's handling and not the investigators' own analysis. In all, the sample holds some 760,000 distinct CDR3 sequences, and approximately 25% of those were seen once. More than 3% of the sample lies in the top ten.

On this clonotype: Its specific antigen is unknown. An end of the junction differs from the germline gene, which may be a read error.

Beyond this particular receptor, the publication reports: Observed TCR beta diversity per million T cells fell roughly linearly with age, and a significant reduction was already apparent by age around 39. Bulk unsorted PBMC profiling prevented conclusive comparison of naive and antigen-experienced compartments. Estimates of total diversity based on one million sequenced T cells were regarded as lower bounds and as underestimates. Observed TCR beta diversity correlated strongly with the percentage of naive T cells measured by flow cytometry. Because donor CMV infection status was unknown, age-related changes in expanded clonotypes were potentially confounded. Compared with the aged group, the long-lived group had more naive CD4+ T cells, fewer expanded clones and increased TCR diversity, suggesting age selection.

The donors were roughly 40 Caucasian individuals from Russia, aged roughly 6 to 100 years, who were systemically healthy. Ten milliliters of peripheral blood were drawn from each donor into EDTA-treated Vacutainer tubes. Ficoll-Paque density-gradient centrifugation was used to isolate PBMCs, with at least 6.5 million obtained per sample. Total RNA was extracted from PBMCs with Trizol reagent, with at least 5.5 micrograms obtained per sample. Naive CD45RAhigh/CD27high T cell percentages were measured by flow cytometry on a PBMC aliquot from every donor. This same sample was also taken into another study, of T cells of mothers and their children. As that second paper reports: Donors were nine systemically healthy Caucasian individuals: three mothers and their six children. cDNA synthesis used all of the extracted RNA, with approximately 1.6 ug of RNA in each 15 ul reaction. In the second PCR, the M1S primer added sample barcodes and 2-4 random nucleotides. Over 8.5 million TCR beta CDR3 reads were obtained for each mother, and 2.5 million to 3.5 million reads were obtained for each child. TCR recombination output is similarly shaped by thymic selection in related and unrelated pairs, with a minor effect exerted by inherited differences. Normalized repertoire overlap was always slightly but never significantly higher in related than unrelated mother-child pairs. No persistent microchimeric T cell clones were found, with a detection sensitivity of approximately 95 clones per million clonotypes. The study used deep NGS to compare TCR beta repertoires of mothers and children, seeking features distinguishing related mother-child pairs from unrelated individuals. Mothers averaged approximately 41 +/- 4 years of age and children averaged 11 +/- 4 years. After adapters were ligated using NEBNext reagents, the libraries underwent 100+100 nt paired-end sequencing on an Illumina HiSeq 2000. To prevent cross-contamination, the mother and child libraries were prepared a month apart and were sequenced in separate runs. For each donor, somewhere between roughly 500,000 and 2,100,000 distinct TCR beta clonotypes were identified. Naive TCR beta clonotypes were estimated from low-frequency clonotypes matched to each donor's FACS-determined naive share, without sorting.

The TCR comes from a boy between 10 and 17 years old in good health. The sequenced material came from blood. The chain joins TRBV27 to TRBJ2-5, and the D gene may be TRBD1, 5 bases matching. The nucleotides are TGCACCAGCACCCACACCAGGGAAGAGACCCAGTACTTC. This codes for CTSTHTREETQYF.